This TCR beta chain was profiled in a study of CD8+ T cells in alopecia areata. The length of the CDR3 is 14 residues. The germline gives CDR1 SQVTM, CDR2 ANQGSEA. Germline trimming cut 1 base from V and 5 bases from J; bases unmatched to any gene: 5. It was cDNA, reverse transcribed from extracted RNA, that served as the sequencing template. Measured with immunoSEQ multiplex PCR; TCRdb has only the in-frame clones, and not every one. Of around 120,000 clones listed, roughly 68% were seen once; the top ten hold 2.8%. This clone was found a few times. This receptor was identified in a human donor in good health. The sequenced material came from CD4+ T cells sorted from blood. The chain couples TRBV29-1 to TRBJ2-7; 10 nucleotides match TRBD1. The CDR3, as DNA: TGCAGCGTTGAAGGGGACAGGGGCAGGGACGAGCAGTACTTC. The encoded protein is CSVEGDRGRDEQYF.